The 20 T cell receptor beta chains presented below share a single source sample, sequenced in a study of breast tumors, draining lymph nodes, adjacent tissues. Breast cancer patients provided tissue from their axillary draining lymph nodes. A single record per CDR3 protein comes from TCRdb applying MiXCR to the multiplex PCR reads. This repertoire shows around 140,000 distinct CDR3 sequences, around a third found once; its top ten account for roughly 2.2%. The sequencing sample was made of axillary lymph node tissue. These receptors originate from a female donor with breast cancer. Some clones in this sample may be carry-over from other donors' samples.

To note about this clonotype: This may be a read error, as it is one base from a much larger clone. This chain connects TRBV14 to TRBJ2-1; 7 nucleotides agree with TRBD1. This CDR3 comprises 15 residues. CDR1 SGHDN and CDR2 FVKESK come from the germline V gene. Here the CDR3 DNA reads TGTGCCAGCAGCCTGGGGGACAGTTCCTACAATGAGCCGTTCTTC. This sequence encodes CASSLGDSSYNEPFF.

This chain joins TRBV5-5 and TRBJ2-6, with unresolved D. The CDR3 runs 14 residues. Germline V gene data show CDR1 as SGHKS and CDR2 as YYEKEE (reference sequence). Trimming stripped 2 bases from V and 0 bases from J, with 3 bases between. The CDR3 loop reads CASSLLSGANVLTF. The CDR3 coding sequence is TGTGCCAGCAGCTTACTCTCTGGGGCCAACGTCCTGACTTTC.

In its sample, this clonotype was seen many times. This chain uses TRBV19 with TRBJ1-5; 7 bases are shared with TRBD1. Trimming took 4 bases from V and 3 from J; bases not matched to a gene: 6. The CDR3 runs to 15 residues. Germline CDR1 and CDR2: LNHDA and SQIVND (reference sequence). The CDR3 spells CASSTDRAANQPQHF. In nucleotides, the CDR3 is TGTGCCAGTAGTACTGACAGGGCCGCCAATCAGCCCCAGCATTTT.

This clonotype was seen at least ten times. The rearrangement links TRBV7-6 to TRBJ2-5, with D possibly TRBD1 on 5 matching bases. Trimming took 5 bases from V and 4 from J, leaving 8 bases between them. The CDR3 loop spans 12 amino acids. Germline V gene sequence: CDR1 SGHVS, CDR2 FNYEAQ. The CDR3 DNA reads TGTGCCAGCAGCACAGGACGAGAGACCCAGTACTTC. Amino acids: CASSTGRETQYF.

This clonotype has at least ten counts. The rearrangement joins TRBV7-8 to TRBJ1-4; no clear D gene. The CDR3 has 17 amino acids. Germline CDR1 SGHVS, CDR2 FQNEAQ. The V and J ends lost 7 bases and 2 bases respectively, with 20 bases between them. For the CDR3, the DNA is TGTGCCAGCACCACCGCTTCTCTCCAAGGGACTAATGAAAAACTGTTTTTT. Amino acids: CASTTASLQGTNEKLFF.

The sample holds many counts of this clonotype. The V call is TRBV7-9, the J call TRBJ2-2; 9 bases are a match to TRBD1. This CDR3 comprises 18 residues. Germline V gives CDR1 SEHNR, CDR2 FQNEAQ (reference sequence). V lost 2 bases and J lost 4; bases outside the gene matches: 11. The CDR3 spells CASSLYGTGISSTGELFF. In nucleotides, the CDR3 is TGTGCCAGCAGCTTATATGGGACAGGGATAAGTTCCACCGGGGAGCTGTTTTTT.

Remarks on this clonotype: This clone may be a read error of a much larger clone one base away. This chain links TRBV6-5 with TRBJ2-1; 8 bases agree with TRBD1. This CDR3 contains 15 residues. V gave up 5 bases and J gave up 10 bases; unmatched junction bases: 13. From germline, CDR1 is MNHEY and CDR2 SVGAGI. CDR3 region: CASSHDGTGILEQFF. The CDR3 DNA sequence: TGTGCCAGCAGTCACGACGGGACAGGAATTTTGGAGCAGTTCTTC.

This clonotype has a count of ten or more. V usage is TRBV12-3 or TRBV12-4 and J usage is TRBJ1-2, with D possibly TRBD1 on 5 matching bases. The V and J ends lost 3 bases and 3 bases respectively, with 8 bases between them. The CDR3 covers 13 residues. CDR3 amino acids: CASSFTGDYGYTF. For the CDR3, the DNA is TGTGCCAGCAGTTTTACAGGAGACTATGGCTACACCTTC.

This clonotype was seen many times. V and J are TRBV24-1 and TRBJ2-4, with 8 bases that match TRBD1. The ends lost 4 bases at V and 6 bases at J; junction bases unmatched: 4. This CDR3 has 14 amino acids. Per germline, CDR1 KGHDR and CDR2 SFDVKD. CDR3 DNA sequence: TGTGCCACCAGTGACACTACAGGGGGAAACATTCAGTACTTC. Its translation is CATSDTTGGNIQYF.

This clonotype was counted ten times or more. V and J are TRBV7-8 and TRBJ1-4, with TRBD1 identical over 8 bases. The J segment lost 8 bases and the V segment lost 5 bases, leaving 10 bases of the junction unmatched. This CDR3 has 15 amino acids. Germline V gives CDR1 SGHVS, CDR2 FQNEAQ. The CDR3 DNA is TGTGCCAGCAGCCCCATCGGACAGGGCGGCGAAAAACTGTTTTTT. This translates into CASSPIGQGGEKLFF.

This clonotype has at least ten counts. This chain links TRBV5-1 with TRBJ2-1; 7 bases match TRBD1. The CDR3 loop spans 13 amino acids. Germline trimming cut 4 bases from V and 6 bases from J; bases unmatched to any gene: 4. Germline V gene sequence: CDR1 SGHRS, CDR2 YFSETQ. The CDR3 DNA reads as TGCGCCAGCAGCATGACAGGGAGCAATGAGCAGTTCTTC. As protein: CASSMTGSNEQFF.

The chain has TRBV6-6 and TRBJ1-2; possibly TRBD1 for D (6 bases). The CDR3 contains 13 residues. Germline V gives CDR1 MNHNY, CDR2 SVGAGI (reference sequence). The V and J ends lost 7 bases and 6 bases respectively, with 15 bases between them. The CDR3 DNA reads as TGTGCCAGCACCACAGCGAACAGGGATGGCTACACCTTC. Translating gives CASTTANRDGYTF.

This clonotype was counted many times. This rearrangement joins TRBV5-1 to TRBJ2-3; D could derive from TRBD1 or TRBD2 (5 bases each). Germline lookup yields CDR1 SGHRS and CDR2 YFSETQ. The CDR3 runs to 17 residues. V was trimmed by 0 bases and J by 2 bases, leaving 16 bases between them. CDR3 DNA: TGCGCCAGCAGCTTGGGTGCAGGGAGCGAGTCCACAGATACGCAGTATTTT. Its translation: CASSLGAGSESTDTQYF.

With regard to this clonotype: A much larger clone lies a single base off, so this may be a read error. The CDR3 does not close with the conserved phenylalanine or tryptophan, likely indicating a read error. The chain joins TRBV5-8 to TRBJ1-3; D gene uncertain. Germline lookup yields CDR1 SGHTS and CDR2 YDEGEE. The V end lost 0 bases, the J end lost 0 bases, and 7 bases lay between the germline ends. The CDR3 loop spans 15 amino acids. CDR3 sequence reads: CASSLGTLSGNTIYL. CDR3 DNA sequence: TGTGCCAGCAGCTTGGGAACGCTCTCTGGAAACACCATATATCTT.

This clonotype was seen at least ten times. This rearrangement joins TRBV6-5 to TRBJ2-5; TRBD1 agrees at 10 bases. The CDR3 runs 15 residues. Germline V gives CDR1 MNHEY, CDR2 SVGAGI. Losses at the gene ends were 5 bases for V and 1 base for J; bases not matched to a gene: 4. The CDR3 reads CASSGGQGIQETQYF. Here the CDR3 DNA reads TGTGCCAGCAGTGGGGGACAGGGGATCCAAGAGACCCAGTACTTC.

As for this clonotype: Germline is not matched at one junction end, which may reflect a read error. The gene calls are TRBV5-8 and TRBJ2-1; tentatively, D is TRBD2 (6 bases). CDR1 and CDR2 (germline): SGHTS, YDEGEE. The CDR3 contains 13 residues. CDR3 loop: CASSLETSNEQFF. In DNA form, the CDR3 reads TGCGCCAGCAGCTTGGAGACTAGCAATGAGCAGTTCTTC.

This clonotype was detected many times. The chain carries TRBV6-2 or TRBV6-3 and TRBJ1-2, with D possibly TRBD1 on 6 matching bases. The CDR3 runs 15 residues. Germline CDR1 is MNHEY and CDR2 is SVGEGT. The V end was cut by 4 bases, the J end by 5 bases, with 17 bases between. CDR3: CASSLPGQTIYGYTF. The CDR3 bases are TGTGCCAGCAGTTTACCCGGACAGACGATTTATGGCTACACCTTC.

This clonotype was recorded at least ten times. This rearrangement joins TRBV2 to TRBJ2-1, with 12 nucleotides matching TRBD2. With V trimmed by 5 bases and J by 6 bases, 5 bases remained unmatched. The length of the CDR3 is 15 residues. Per the germline V gene, CDR1 is SNHLY and CDR2 is FYNNEI. The CDR3 DNA reads as TGTGCCAGCAGTTTTCTAGCGGGGGGGGGCAATGAGCAGTTCTTC. Its protein is CASSFLAGGGNEQFF.

V is TRBV20-1 and J is TRBJ1-4; D gene ambiguous. V lost 3 bases and J lost 5, with 13 bases in between. This CDR3 region has 14 residues. Germline loops: CDR1 DFQATT, CDR2 SNEGSKA (reference sequence). The DNA for the CDR3 is TGCAGTGCTAGTCGTCATACCTACAATGAAAAACTGTTTTTT. Protein product: CSASRHTYNEKLFF.

J is TRBJ1-1 and V is TRBV5-6; unclear D gene. The CDR3 has 13 amino acids. Germline-derived CDR1 and CDR2 are SGHDT and YYEEEE. V lost 1 base, J lost 1 base, and 5 bases lay in between. CDR3 bases: TGTGCCAGCAGCTTGTACAGGAACACTGAAGCTTTCTTT. Its translation: CASSLYRNTEAFF.